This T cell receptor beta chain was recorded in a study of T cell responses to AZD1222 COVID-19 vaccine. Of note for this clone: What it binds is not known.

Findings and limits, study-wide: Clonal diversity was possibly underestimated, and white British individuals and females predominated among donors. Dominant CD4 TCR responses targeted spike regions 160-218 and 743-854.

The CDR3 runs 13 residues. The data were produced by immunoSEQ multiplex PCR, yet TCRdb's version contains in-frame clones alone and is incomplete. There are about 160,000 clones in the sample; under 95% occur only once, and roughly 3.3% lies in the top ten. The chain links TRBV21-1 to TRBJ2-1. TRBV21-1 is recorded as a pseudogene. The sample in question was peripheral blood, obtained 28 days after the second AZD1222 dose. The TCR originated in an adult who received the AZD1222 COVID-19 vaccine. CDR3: CAPLPRTLNEQFF. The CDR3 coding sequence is TGTGCCCCATTACCTAGGACCTTAAATGAGCAGTTCTTC.